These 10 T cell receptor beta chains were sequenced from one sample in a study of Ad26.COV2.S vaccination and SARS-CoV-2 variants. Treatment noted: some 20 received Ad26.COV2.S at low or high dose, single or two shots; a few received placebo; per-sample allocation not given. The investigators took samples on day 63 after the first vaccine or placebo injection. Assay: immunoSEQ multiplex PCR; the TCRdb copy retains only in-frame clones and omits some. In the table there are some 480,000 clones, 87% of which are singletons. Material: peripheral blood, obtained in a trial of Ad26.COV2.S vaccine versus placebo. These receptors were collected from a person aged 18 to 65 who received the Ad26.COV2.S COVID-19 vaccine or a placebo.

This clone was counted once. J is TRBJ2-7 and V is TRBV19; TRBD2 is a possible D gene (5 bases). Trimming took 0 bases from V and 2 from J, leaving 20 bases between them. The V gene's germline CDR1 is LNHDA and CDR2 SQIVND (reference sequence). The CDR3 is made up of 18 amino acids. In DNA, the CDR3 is TGTGCCAGTAGTATAGATGCGGCGTCTAGCTCTCGAGCCTACGAGCAGTACTTC. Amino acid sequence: CASSIDAASSSRAYEQYF.

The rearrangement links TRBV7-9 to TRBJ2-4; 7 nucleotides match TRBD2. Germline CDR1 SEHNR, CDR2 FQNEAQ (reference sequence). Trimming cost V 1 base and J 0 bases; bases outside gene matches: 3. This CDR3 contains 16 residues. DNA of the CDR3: TGTGCCAGCAGCTTAGGGGAGGGATTAGCCAAAAACATTCAGTACTTC. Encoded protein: CASSLGEGLAKNIQYF.

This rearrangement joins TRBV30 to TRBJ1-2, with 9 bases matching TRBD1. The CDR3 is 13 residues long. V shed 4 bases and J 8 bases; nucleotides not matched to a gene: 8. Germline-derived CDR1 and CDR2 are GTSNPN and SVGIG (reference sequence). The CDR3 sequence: CAWNPGQGRGYTF. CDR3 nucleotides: TGTGCCTGGAACCCGGGACAGGGAAGAGGCTACACCTTC.

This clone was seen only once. The CDR3 loop is CATSRGGVGETQYF. The CDR3 coding sequence is TGTGCCACCAGCAGAGGTGGGGTCGGGGAGACCCAGTACTTC. The chain combines TRBV15 with TRBJ2-5; D unclear. Germline V gives CDR1 LNHNV, CDR2 YYDKDF (reference sequence). This CDR3 is built from 14 residues. Deletions cut 1 base from V and 5 bases from J, with 11 bases between.

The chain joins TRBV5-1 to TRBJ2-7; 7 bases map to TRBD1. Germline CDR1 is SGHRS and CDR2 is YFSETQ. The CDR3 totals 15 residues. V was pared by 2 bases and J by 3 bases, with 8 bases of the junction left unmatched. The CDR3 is CASSLGTASLYEQYF. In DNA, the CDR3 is TGCGCCAGCAGCTTAGGGACAGCCTCCCTCTACGAGCAGTACTTC.

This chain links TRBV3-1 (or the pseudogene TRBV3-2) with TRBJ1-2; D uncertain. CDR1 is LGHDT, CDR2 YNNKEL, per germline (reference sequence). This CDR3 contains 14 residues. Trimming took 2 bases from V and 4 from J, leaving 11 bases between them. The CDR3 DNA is TGTGCCAGCAGCCAACAACCGGGATCCTATGGCTACACCTTC. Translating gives CASSQQPGSYGYTF.

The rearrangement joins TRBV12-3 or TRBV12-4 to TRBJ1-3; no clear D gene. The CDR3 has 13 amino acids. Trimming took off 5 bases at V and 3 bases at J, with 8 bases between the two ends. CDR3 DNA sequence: TGTGCCAGCAGTCCCAATGTTGGAAACACCATATATTTT. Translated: CASSPNVGNTIYF.

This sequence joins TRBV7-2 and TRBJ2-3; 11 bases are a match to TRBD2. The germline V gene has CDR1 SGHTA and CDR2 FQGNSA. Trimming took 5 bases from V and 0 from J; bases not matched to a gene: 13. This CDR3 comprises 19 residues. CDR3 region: CASSRELPLAGASTDTQYF. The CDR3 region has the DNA TGTGCCAGCAGCAGGGAACTCCCACTAGCGGGAGCTAGCACAGATACGCAGTATTTT.

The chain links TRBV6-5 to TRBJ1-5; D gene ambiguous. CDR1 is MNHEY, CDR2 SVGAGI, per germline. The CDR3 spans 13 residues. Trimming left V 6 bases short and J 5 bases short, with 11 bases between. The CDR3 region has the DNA TGTGCCAGCAGCCCCGTAAGGGATCAGCCCCAGCATTTT. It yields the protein CASSPVRDQPQHF.

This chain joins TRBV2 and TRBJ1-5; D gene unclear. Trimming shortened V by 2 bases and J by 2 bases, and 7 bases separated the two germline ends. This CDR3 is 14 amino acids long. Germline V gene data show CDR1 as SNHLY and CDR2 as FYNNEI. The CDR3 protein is CASSELSGNQPQHF. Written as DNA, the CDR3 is TGTGCCAGCAGTGAACTCTCAGGCAATCAGCCCCAGCATTTT.